This T cell receptor beta chain is from a study of blood T cell repertoires in COVID-19. The data were produced by immunoSEQ multiplex PCR, yet TCRdb's version contains in-frame clones alone and is incomplete. Found here are under 300,000 clones, approximately 78% of them singletons; the top ten hold about 3.2%. This CDR3 is built from 13 residues. Germline V lookup: CDR1 SQVTM, CDR2 ANQGSEA. The germline V and J ends were trimmed by 4 bases and 4 bases, with 13 bases remaining between them. Sequenced: peripheral blood. This clonotype was sampled from a young woman with acute or convalescent COVID-19. The V gene is TRBV29-1, the J gene TRBJ2-5, with D tentatively TRBD1 (5 bases). CDR3 DNA: TGCAGCGTTGGCCCGGGTAGGGGAGAGACCCAGTACTTC. Protein sequence: CSVGPGRGETQYF.